This entry lists 19 T cell receptor beta chains sequenced from one sample in a study of immune characterization of retroperitoneal liposarcoma. TCRdb itself ran the PCR reads through MiXCR, one entry per CDR3 protein. The sample records roughly 9,800 distinct CDR3 sequences, over 25% being singletons. Input material: blood. The origin of the receptors is a male donor with retroperitoneal liposarcoma.

This clonotype was observed a few times. The chain has TRBV12-3 or TRBV12-4 and TRBJ2-2; no firm D call. Trimming left V 1 base short and J 5 bases short, with 2 bases between. CDR3 length equals 12 residues. CDR3 coding DNA: TGTGCCAGCAGTTTAGGGACCGGGGAGCTGTTTTTT. Its translation is CASSLGTGELFF.

This clonotype was found many times. The V and J genes are TRBV6-5 and TRBJ2-5; 7 bases line up with TRBD2. CDR1 is MNHEY, CDR2 SVGAGI, per germline. The CDR3 is 15 residues long. V lost 2 bases, J lost 5 bases, and 8 bases stayed unmatched. The CDR3 bases are TGTGCCAGCAGTTACAAGCGGGGATGGAGCGAGACCCAGTACTTC. Amino acids: CASSYKRGWSETQYF.

This clonotype was seen many times. This sequence joins TRBV12-3 or TRBV12-4 and TRBJ2-1; 12 positions agree with TRBD1. The J call is doubtful: the DNA matches TRBJ2-7 better. The length of the CDR3 is 14 residues. The CDR3 is CASRGQGAGYEQYF. The CDR3 region has the DNA TGTGCCAGCAGGGGACAGGGGGCCGGGTACGAGCAGTACTTC.

This clonotype was seen repeatedly, ten times or more. V gene TRBV6-1 combines with J gene TRBJ1-1, with D perhaps TRBD1 (5 bases). The V end lost 1 base, the J end lost 1 base, and 10 bases lay between the germline ends. The CDR3 runs 15 residues. In germline, CDR1 is MNHNS, CDR2 SASEGT. The DNA for the CDR3 is TGTGCCAGCAGTGAAGAGGGACTGGCGAACACTGAAGCTTTCTTT. Translation gives CASSEEGLANTEAFF.

Only a few counts were recorded for this clonotype. V usage is TRBV6-6 and J usage is TRBJ1-1; 7 bases align to TRBD1. V dropped 7 bases and J dropped 1; count of bases not matched to a gene: 9. The CDR3 is made up of 15 amino acids. The germline V gene encodes CDR1 MNHNY and CDR2 SVGAGI (reference sequence). CDR3 loop: CASTIRRGPNTEAFF. In DNA, the CDR3 is TGTGCCAGCACTATCCGGAGGGGGCCGAACACTGAAGCTTTCTTT.

At least ten counts were recorded for this clonotype. The chain joins TRBV12-3 or TRBV12-4 to TRBJ2-2, with D hard to call. Trimming cost V 3 bases and J 4 bases, with 3 bases left between them. The CDR3 has 12 amino acids. This CDR3 reads CASSFITGELFF. The CDR3 DNA reads TGTGCCAGCAGTTTTATCACCGGGGAGCTGTTTTTT.

This clonotype was detected many times. The chain couples TRBV27 to TRBJ2-2; 7 bases map to TRBD1. CDR3 length: 16 residues. The V and J ends lost 6 bases and 0 bases, in that order; junction bases with no gene match: 7. Germline V gives CDR1 MNHEY, CDR2 SMNVEV (reference sequence). The CDR3 here is CASSARQGANTGELFF. The CDR3 DNA reads as TGTGCCAGCAGCGCACGACAGGGCGCGAACACCGGGGAGCTGTTTTTT.

This clonotype came up a few times. The chain has TRBV10-3 and TRBJ2-5; 7 bases agree with TRBD2. The J segment lost 2 bases and the V segment lost 4 bases, leaving 7 bases of the junction unmatched. The CDR3 covers 15 residues. Germline CDR1 reads ENHRY; CDR2 reads SYGVKD. CDR3 residues: CAISASGGVQETQYF. In nucleotides, the CDR3 is TGTGCCATCAGTGCCTCGGGGGGAGTACAAGAGACCCAGTACTTC.

V usage is TRBV20-1 and J usage is TRBJ2-7; possible D gene TRBD2, 6 bases. Near its end, the DNA agrees better with TRBJ2-1, so the J call may be wrong. CDR3 length equals 17 residues. Germline CDR1 is DFQATT and CDR2 is SNEGSKA (reference sequence). CDR3 in amino acids: CSANGGRGTSSYNEQFF. Written as DNA, the CDR3 is TGCAGTGCTAATGGGGGACGCGGGACCAGCTCCTACAATGAGCAGTTCTTC.

The V call is TRBV7-6, the J call TRBJ1-5; no clear D. V was clipped by 5 bases and J by 7 bases, with 12 bases between them. The length of the CDR3 is 13 residues. Germline V gene data show CDR1 as SGHVS and CDR2 as FNYEAQ. The CDR3 reads CASSHSLGQPQHF. The CDR3 nucleotides are TGTGCCAGCAGCCACTCTTTGGGACAGCCCCAGCATTTT.

The rearrangement uses TRBV6-6 and TRBJ2-5; D perhaps matches TRBD1 (7 bases). The V end was cut by 2 bases, the J end by 2 bases, with 21 bases between. This CDR3 comprises 18 residues. The germline CDR1 and CDR2 sequences are MNHNY and SVGAGI (reference sequence). CDR3: CASSYRGTAWGVQETQYF. CDR3 bases: TGTGCCAGCAGTTACCGGGGGACAGCATGGGGGGTGCAAGAGACCCAGTACTTC.

This chain's CDR3 is CASGLGGGETQYF. The CDR3 region has the DNA TGTGCTAGTGGTTTGGGAGGGGGGGAGACCCAGTACTTC. This chain joins TRBV12-5 and TRBJ2-1; D is possibly TRBD1 or TRBD2 (6 bases each). The DNA end is more similar to TRBJ2-5, so the J call may be wrong. Germline V gene sequence: CDR1 LGHNT, CDR2 FRNRAP. The CDR3 has 13 residues.

This clonotype was seen more than once but under ten times. The chain recombines TRBV7-2 with TRBJ2-5; 8 nucleotides match TRBD2. Germline assignment: CDR1 SGHTA and CDR2 FQGNSA. V gave up 5 bases and J gave up 4 bases; unmatched junction bases: 3. The CDR3 has 13 amino acids. Written as DNA, the CDR3 is TGTGCCAGCAGCCGCGGGGGGCCAGAGACCCAGTACTTC. This sequence encodes CASSRGGPETQYF. Drawing the rest from reference TRBV7-2 and TRBJ2-5, the complete variable domain is GAGVSQSPSNKVTEKGKDVELRCDPISGHTALYWYRQSLGQGLEFLIYFQGNSAPDKSGLPSDRFSAERTGGSVSTLTIQRTQQEDSAVYLCASSRGGPETQYFGPGTRLLVL.

Comments on this clonotype: The CDR3 ends on some other residue instead of the conserved phenylalanine or tryptophan, so this is likely a read error. It is unclear where the CDR3 begins or ends on the DNA, so no DNA is shown, and the CDR3 is as TCRdb lists it. The rearrangement links TRBV6-8 to TRBJ2-6; TRBD1 is the table's D call, not checked against the DNA. CDR1 and CDR2 from the germline V gene are MNHGY and SAAAGT. The CDR3 sequence runs 18 residues, both termini included. CDR3 in amino acids: CASRGFDILAKNIQYFGA.

In the case of this clonotype: The junction differs from germline at one of its ends, possibly a read error. The chain employs TRBV6-1 and TRBJ1-6; D remains unclear. This CDR3 contains 13 residues. CDR1 is MNHNS, CDR2 SASEGT, per germline. As DNA, the CDR3 is TGTGCCAGCAGGGAAGTACCAAATTCACCCCCCCACTTT. Its protein is CASREVPNSPPHF.

The V call is TRBV7-2, the J call TRBJ2-7; a weak D match, TRBD2 (6 bases). Trimming stripped 1 base from V and 4 bases from J, with 14 bases between. This CDR3 has 15 amino acids. Germline CDR1 SGHTA, CDR2 FQGNSA. The DNA for the CDR3 is TGTGCCAGCAGCTTAGTGGCGGGGACGGAATACGAGCAGTACTTC. Translated: CASSLVAGTEYEQYF.

This chain uses TRBV12-3 or TRBV12-4 with TRBJ2-4; 12 positions match TRBD1. Trimming removed 5 bases from V and 9 bases from J; junction bases left unmatched: 2. This CDR3 is built from 13 residues. DNA for the CDR3: TGTGCCAGCAGTCTGGGACAGGGGGCCATTCAGTACTTC. Translation: CASSLGQGAIQYF.

This clonotype was counted many times. The rearrangement links TRBV6-1 to TRBJ2-5; D is unresolved. CDR1 is MNHNS, CDR2 SASEGT, per germline. The CDR3 has 13 residues. The germline V and J ends were trimmed by 6 bases and 2 bases, with 10 bases remaining between them. In nucleotides, the CDR3 is TGTGCCAGCAGCGTACTCGGGCAAGAGACCCAGTACTTC. Its protein product is CASSVLGQETQYF.

This clonotype was picked up a small number of times. V and J are TRBV5-6 and TRBJ2-2; D may correspond to TRBD1 or TRBD2 (5 bases each). Germline V lookup: CDR1 SGHDT, CDR2 YYEEEE. The CDR3 consists of 15 residues. Trimming removed 1 base from V and 0 bases from J, with 7 bases in between. CDR3 loop: CASSLRGTNTGELFF. CDR3 in DNA: TGTGCCAGCAGCTTGCGGGGCACGAACACCGGGGAGCTGTTTTTT.